Shown below are 32 T cell receptor beta chains from a single sample sequenced in a study of blood T cell repertoires in COVID-19. Clones were read by immunoSEQ multiplex PCR, and TCRdb kept only the in-frame ones, dropping some. Of some 270,000 clones listed, roughly 84% were seen once; the top ten hold 3.4%. The sequencing input was PBMCs or T cells enriched from blood (not recorded which). These receptors originate from a man aged 50 to 59 who had recovered from COVID-19.

This clone came up a few times. This rearrangement joins TRBV11-2 to TRBJ1-6; maybe TRBD1 (6 bases). With 3 bases removed from V and 10 bases from J, the gap between germline ends came to 13 bases. Germline V lookup: CDR1 SGHAT, CDR2 FQNNGV. CDR3 length: 14 amino acids. The CDR3 bases are TGTGCCAGCAGCTTCATGGACAGTCAATCACCCCTCCACTTT. Its protein is CASSFMDSQSPLHF.

The genes are TRBV7-8 and TRBJ2-7, with 8 bases matching TRBD2. The CDR3 runs 16 residues. The germline gives CDR1 SGHVS, CDR2 FQNEAQ. The junction had 7 bases not matched to a gene; V was cut back by 1 base and J by 2 bases. CDR3 protein: CASSLVKRESPYEQYF. In DNA form, the CDR3 reads TGTGCCAGCAGCTTAGTGAAGCGGGAGTCCCCCTACGAGCAGTACTTC.

This chain uses TRBV12-5 with TRBJ1-5, with TRBD1 as a possible D gene (6 bases). The CDR3 totals 13 residues. Trimming shortened V by 6 bases and J by 5 bases, and 11 bases separated the two germline ends. CDR1 is LGHNT and CDR2 is FRNRAP in the germline V gene. The CDR3 region is CASGQGGHQPQHF. In DNA, the CDR3 is TGTGCTAGTGGCCAAGGGGGTCATCAGCCCCAGCATTTT. Variable domain in full (rest from reference TRBV12-5 and TRBJ1-5): DARVTQTPRHKVTEMGQEVTMRCQPILGHNTVFWYRQTMMQGLELLAYFRNRAPLDDSGMPKDRFSAEMPDATLATLKIQPSEPRDSAVYFCASGQGGHQPQHFGDGTRLSIL.

The chain links TRBV7-3 to TRBJ2-3; TRBD2 is a possible D gene (7 bases). Deletions cut 6 bases from V and 3 bases from J, with 16 bases between. The CDR3 spans 15 residues. In germline, CDR1 is SGHTA, CDR2 FQGTGA. CDR3 loop: CASSYQGGGTDTQYF. The CDR3 DNA follows: TGTGCCAGCAGTTATCAGGGAGGGGGGACAGATACGCAGTATTTT.

The chain combines TRBV4-2 with TRBJ2-7, with D perhaps matching TRBD1 (6 bases). CDR3 length: 15 residues. From germline, CDR1 is LGHNA and CDR2 YNFKEQ. Trimming stripped 0 bases from V and 6 bases from J, with 15 bases between. The CDR3 DNA reads as TGTGCCAGCAGCCAAGATTTTGCCAGGGGTGGCGAGCAGTACTTC. Amino acids: CASSQDFARGGEQYF.

This sequence joins TRBV15 and TRBJ2-7; D uncertain. The CDR3 runs 13 residues. Trimming removed 4 bases from V and 2 bases from J, with 9 bases in between. The germline gives CDR1 LNHNV, CDR2 YYDKDF (reference sequence). Written as DNA, the CDR3 is TGTGCCACCAGCAAAGACTTAACCTACGAGCAGTACTTC. It encodes CATSKDLTYEQYF.

This clone was seen only a few times. The gene calls are TRBV7-2 and TRBJ1-4, with 9 bases that match TRBD1. V gave up 2 bases and J gave up 7 bases; unmatched junction bases: 5. Germline V gives CDR1 SGHTA, CDR2 FQGNSA. The CDR3 contains 15 residues. The chain's CDR3 is CASSLWGQGGEKLFF. For the CDR3, the DNA is TGTGCCAGCAGCTTATGGGGACAGGGTGGTGAAAAACTGTTTTTT.

The chain links TRBV7-2 to TRBJ2-7; TRBD2 might be the D (5 bases). The length of the CDR3 is 14 residues. V lost 5 bases, J lost 1 base, and 12 bases lay in between. Germline V gene sequence: CDR1 SGHTA, CDR2 FQGNSA. The CDR3 spells CASSLRGLSYEQYF. Here the CDR3 DNA reads TGTGCCAGCAGCCTCCGGGGTCTGTCCTACGAGCAGTACTTC.

The CDR3 DNA follows: TGTGCCAGCAGTGTCGGGGGGTCTGGAAACACCATATATTTT. Amino acids: CASSVGGSGNTIYF. V usage is TRBV2 and J usage is TRBJ1-3; tentative D call: TRBD1 (5 bases). The CDR3 sequence is 14 residues long. Germline CDR1 and CDR2: SNHLY and FYNNEI. Trimming stripped 4 bases from V and 1 base from J, with 8 bases between.

CDR3 sequence reads: CASRETGEQYF. The CDR3 DNA reads TGTGCCAGCAGGGAGACAGGCGAGCAGTACTTC. The chain recombines TRBV2 with TRBJ2-7; D might be TRBD1 (6 bases). Trimming removed 6 bases at V and 6 bases at J, with 9 bases between. The germline CDR1 and CDR2 sequences are SNHLY and FYNNEI. This CDR3 spans 11 amino acids.

V gene TRBV18 combines with J gene TRBJ2-3; TRBD2 is a possible D gene (5 bases). Germline V gene lookup returns CDR1 KGHSH and CDR2 LQKENI. The CDR3 extends over 14 amino acids. The ends were cut back, 6 bases at V and 6 bases at J, with 16 bases in the middle. The CDR3 region has the DNA TGTGCCAGCTCGGGGAACGGGGTCTCGGATACGCAGTATTTT. Translated: CASSGNGVSDTQYF.

This sequence joins TRBV20-1 and TRBJ2-3, with a weak D call TRBD1 (6 bases). The V and J ends lost 5 bases and 3 bases respectively, with 15 bases between them. Germline V gene lookup returns CDR1 DFQATT and CDR2 SNEGSKA (reference sequence). The CDR3 runs to 14 residues. The CDR3 is CSARGGRGTDTQYF. CDR3 nucleotide sequence: TGCAGTGCTCGTGGGGGCAGGGGAACAGATACGCAGTATTTT.

The chain employs TRBV12-2 and TRBJ2-5; the table names TRBD1, a call not compared with the DNA. TRBV12-2 is a recognized pseudogene. This CDR3 has 17 amino acids. The CDR3 region has the DNA TGTGCAAGTCGCCCGAAAAAGGGGTGTGGGCTGGGGGAGACCCAGTACTTC. Protein sequence: CASRPKKGCGLGETQYF.

This chain joins TRBV5-4 and TRBJ2-1; 8 bases are shared with TRBD1. From germline, CDR1 is SGHNT and CDR2 YYREEE (reference sequence). V gave up 7 bases and J gave up 6 bases; unmatched junction bases: 18. The CDR3 has 17 amino acids. The CDR3: CASLDDRGASLSNEQFF. DNA for the CDR3: TGTGCCAGCCTAGATGACAGGGGCGCAAGTTTGTCCAATGAGCAGTTCTTC.

CDR3 amino acids: CASSLLGQPDIGELFF. The CDR3 DNA is TGCGCCAGCAGCCTATTGGGACAGCCGGATATCGGGGAGCTGTTTTTT. The rearrangement links TRBV5-1 to TRBJ2-2, with 7 bases lining up with TRBD1. The ends lost 4 bases at V and 7 bases at J; junction bases unmatched: 13. Germline V CDR1 and CDR2: SGHRS, YFSETQ. The CDR3 loop spans 16 amino acids.

CDR3 protein: CASRTPGTSSYEQYF. CDR3 nucleotide sequence: TGTGCCAGCAGGACCCCCGGGACTTCCTCCTACGAGCAGTACTTC. This rearrangement joins TRBV6-5 to TRBJ2-7; possible D gene TRBD2, 6 bases. Germline V gives CDR1 MNHEY, CDR2 SVGAGI. The CDR3 length is 15 residues. V lost 6 bases and J 0 bases, leaving 15 bases between the germline ends.

Only one count was recorded for this clone. The rearrangement joins TRBV7-2 to TRBJ2-1; D is unclear. The germline V gene encodes CDR1 SGHTA and CDR2 FQGNSA. Trimming left V 1 base short and J 3 bases short, with 7 bases between. The CDR3 sequence is 14 residues long. The CDR3, as DNA: TGTGCCAGCAGCTTAGACAGAAACTACAATGAGCAGTTCTTC. Translating it yields CASSLDRNYNEQFF.

This clone was counted only a few times. The chain links TRBV7-2 to TRBJ2-1; D remains ambiguous. Trimming took off 5 bases at V and 12 bases at J, with 20 bases between the two ends. Germline CDR1 SGHTA, CDR2 FQGNSA. The CDR3 sequence is 14 residues long. CDR3 DNA sequence: TGTGCCAGCAGCCCCTATCCTGGTCCCGAGGCGCAGTTCTTC. It yields the protein CASSPYPGPEAQFF.

The chain carries TRBV12-5 and TRBJ1-1; D remains ambiguous. Germline CDR1 reads LGHNT; CDR2 reads FRNRAP. This CDR3 has 13 residues. Trimming removed 7 bases from V and 0 bases from J, with 9 bases in between. The CDR3 loop is CASAPQMNTEAFF. The DNA of the CDR3 is TGTGCTAGTGCTCCTCAGATGAACACTGAAGCTTTCTTT.

CDR3 protein: CASSWLEYTQYF. DNA for the CDR3: TGTGCCAGCAGCTGGCTAGAATATACGCAGTATTTT. This rearrangement joins TRBV7-2 to TRBJ2-3; D ambiguous. Germline CDR1 SGHTA, CDR2 FQGNSA. Trimming removed 4 bases from V and 7 bases from J, with 9 bases in between. This CDR3 comprises 12 residues.

This sequence joins TRBV19 and TRBJ1-2; TRBD1 matches 11 bases. Trimming took 4 bases from V and 7 from J; bases not matched to a gene: 8. The length of the CDR3 is 15 residues. The germline gives CDR1 LNHDA, CDR2 SQIVND (reference sequence). CDR3 nucleotide sequence: TGTGCCAGTAGTACCCCCGGACAGGGGGCAGGTGGCTACACCTTC. Translating gives CASSTPGQGAGGYTF.

The sample holds a few counts of this clone. This sequence joins TRBV3-1 (or the pseudogene TRBV3-2) and TRBJ1-1; no clear D. CDR1 is LGHDT, CDR2 YNNKEL, per germline (reference sequence). The V end lost 0 bases, the J end lost 1 base, and 9 bases lay between the germline ends. The CDR3 has 15 residues. CDR3 sequence (DNA): TGTGCCAGCAGCCAAGAATCTACAGCGAACACTGAAGCTTTCTTT. This sequence encodes CASSQESTANTEAFF.

The chain employs TRBV7-6 and TRBJ2-2, with TRBD2 matching 7 bases. V shed 2 bases, J shed 3 bases, and the junction held 6 bases outside the gene matches. Per germline, CDR1 SGHVS and CDR2 FNYEAQ. There are 16 residues in the CDR3. This chain's CDR3 is CASSLSWGGDTGELFF. CDR3 in DNA: TGTGCCAGCAGCTTATCCTGGGGGGGTGACACCGGGGAGCTGTTTTTT. Full variable domain (remainder filled in from reference TRBV7-6 and TRBJ2-2): GAGVSQSPRYKVTKRGQDVALRCDPISGHVSLYWYRQALGQGPEFLTYFNYEAQQDKSGLPNDRFSAERPEGSISTLTIQRTEQRDSAMYRCASSLSWGGDTGELFFGEGSRLTVL.

The CDR3 region is CASSLGSGPDNEQFF. The CDR3 DNA reads TGCGCCAGCAGCTTGGGGAGCGGTCCTGACAATGAGCAGTTCTTC. The genes are TRBV5-1 and TRBJ2-1; TRBD2 is a possible D gene (5 bases). CDR1 is SGHRS and CDR2 is YFSETQ in the germline V gene. With 0 bases removed from V and 5 bases from J, the gap between germline ends came to 12 bases. CDR3 length: 15 amino acids.

The J gene is TRBJ1-2, the V gene TRBV10-3, with TRBD1 matching 9 bases. This CDR3 spans 15 amino acids. V shed 0 bases and J 6 bases; nucleotides not matched to a gene: 5. CDR1 is ENHRY and CDR2 is SYGVKD in the germline V gene. The CDR3 DNA is TGTGCCATCAGTGAGTCTAGAGGGACAGGGCATGGCTACACCTTC. Amino acid sequence: CAISESRGTGHGYTF.

The chain employs TRBV7-9 and TRBJ1-4; the D gene is possibly TRBD1 (6 bases). Germline loops: CDR1 SEHNR, CDR2 FQNEAQ (reference sequence). V dropped 5 bases and J dropped 4 bases, with 11 bases sitting between them. The CDR3 loop spans 14 amino acids. CDR3 DNA: TGTGCCAGCAGCCCGAGACAGGTTAATGAAAAACTGTTTTTT. The encoded protein is CASSPRQVNEKLFF.

The rearrangement joins TRBV4-1 to TRBJ1-1; D perhaps matches TRBD1 (5 bases). The CDR3 runs 16 residues. CDR1 is MGHRA, CDR2 YSYEKL, per germline. V lost 0 bases, J lost 0 bases, and 11 bases lay in between. CDR3 bases: TGCGCCAGCAGCCAAGAATTGGTAGGGGTGAACACTGAAGCTTTCTTT. Translation: CASSQELVGVNTEAFF.

The V call is TRBV4-2, the J call TRBJ2-7; D might be TRBD1 (6 bases). V was cut by 1 base and J by 7 bases, with 26 bases left in between. Germline values: CDR1 LGHNA, CDR2 YNFKEQ. This CDR3 is built from 18 residues. The CDR3 is CASSQAPRGLPNLWEQYF. Here the CDR3 DNA reads TGTGCCAGCAGCCAAGCCCCCAGGGGCCTCCCTAATCTTTGGGAGCAGTACTTC.

This clone appeared once. The chain uses TRBV6-1 and TRBJ2-3; 8 bases match TRBD2. The germline V gene encodes CDR1 MNHNS and CDR2 SASEGT. The CDR3 is 15 amino acids. The trim removed 4 bases at V and 2 bases at J, leaving 5 bases unmatched. As DNA, the CDR3 is TGTGCCAGCAGTGGAGCGGGGGCACTCACAGATACGCAGTATTTT. Its translation is CASSGAGALTDTQYF.

The chain recombines TRBV6-1 with TRBJ1-4; the D is unclear. V dropped 2 bases and J dropped 10 bases, with 11 bases sitting between them. The CDR3 loop spans 13 amino acids. In germline, CDR1 is MNHNS, CDR2 SASEGT. CDR3 sequence reads: CASSEIVSGKLFF. DNA of the CDR3: TGTGCCAGCAGTGAAATAGTTTCTGGAAAACTGTTTTTT.

This clone was found once. The V gene is TRBV7-9, the J gene TRBJ1-2; D not certain. This CDR3 region has 14 residues. V shed 4 bases and J shed 4 bases, with 13 bases lying between them. Germline CDR1 SEHNR, CDR2 FQNEAQ (reference sequence). As DNA, the CDR3 is TGTGCCAGCAGCTCCCAGGCGGGGTCCTATGGCTACACCTTC. Encoded protein: CASSSQAGSYGYTF.

The rearrangement uses TRBV11-2 and TRBJ1-5; TRBD1 aligns across 7 bases. The CDR3 covers 15 residues. Per the germline V gene, CDR1 is SGHAT and CDR2 is FQNNGV. V trimming: 5 bases; J trimming: 4 bases; junction bases outside the gene matches: 8. CDR3 DNA: TGTGCCAGCAGCAATGGACGGACAGGTAATCAGCCCCAGCATTTT. Its translation is CASSNGRTGNQPQHF.